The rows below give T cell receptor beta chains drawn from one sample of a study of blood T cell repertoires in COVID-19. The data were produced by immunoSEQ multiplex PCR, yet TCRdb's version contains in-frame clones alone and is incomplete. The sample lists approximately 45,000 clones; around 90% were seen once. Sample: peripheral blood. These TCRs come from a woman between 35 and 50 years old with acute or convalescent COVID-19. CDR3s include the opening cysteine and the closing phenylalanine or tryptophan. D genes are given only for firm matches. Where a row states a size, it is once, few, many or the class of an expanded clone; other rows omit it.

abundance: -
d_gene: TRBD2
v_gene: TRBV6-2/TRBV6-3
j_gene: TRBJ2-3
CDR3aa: CASSHGAGDGTDTQYF
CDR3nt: TGTGCCAGCAGTCACGGAGCGGGAGACGGCACAGATACGCAGTATTTT

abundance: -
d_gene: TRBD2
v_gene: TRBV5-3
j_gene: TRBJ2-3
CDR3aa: CARSETLAGNTDTQYF
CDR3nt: TGTGCCAGAAGCGAAACCCTAGCGGGGAACACAGATACGCAGTATTTT

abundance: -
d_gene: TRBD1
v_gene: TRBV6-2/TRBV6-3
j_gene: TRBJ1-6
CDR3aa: CASRYTGQGGSPLHF
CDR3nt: TGTGCCAGCAGATACACGGGACAGGGGGGGTCACCCCTCCACTTT

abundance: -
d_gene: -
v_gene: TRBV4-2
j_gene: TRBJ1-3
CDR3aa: CASSQVDTGGNTIYF
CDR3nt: TGTGCCAGCAGCCAAGTCGACACGGGAGGAAACACCATATATTTT

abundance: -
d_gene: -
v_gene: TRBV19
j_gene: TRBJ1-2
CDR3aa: CASSIGTSNYGYTF
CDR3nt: TGTGCCAGTAGTATAGGCACTAGTAACTATGGCTACACCTTC

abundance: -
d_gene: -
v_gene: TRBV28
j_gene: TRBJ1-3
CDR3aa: CASSSQATSGNTIYF
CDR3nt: TGTGCCAGCAGTTCACAGGCGACCTCTGGAAACACCATATATTTT

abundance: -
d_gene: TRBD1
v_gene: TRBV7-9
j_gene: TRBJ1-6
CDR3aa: CASTADRGTSNSPLHF
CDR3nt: TGTGCCAGCACCGCAGACAGGGGCACATCTAATTCACCCCTCCACTTT

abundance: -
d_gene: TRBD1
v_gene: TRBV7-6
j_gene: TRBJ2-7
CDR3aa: CASSLEDSGGRYEQYF
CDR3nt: TGTGCCAGCAGCTTAGAGGACTCAGGGGGCCGGTACGAGCAGTACTTC

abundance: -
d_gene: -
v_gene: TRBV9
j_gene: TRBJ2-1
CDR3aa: CASSVERWSYNEQFF
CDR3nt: TGTGCCAGCAGCGTTGAGCGGTGGTCCTACAATGAGCAGTTCTTC

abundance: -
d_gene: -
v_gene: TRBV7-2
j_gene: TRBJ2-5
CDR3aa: CASSPSPSGGTQYF
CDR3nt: TGTGCCAGCAGCCCCTCTCCCAGCGGAGGGACCCAGTACTTC

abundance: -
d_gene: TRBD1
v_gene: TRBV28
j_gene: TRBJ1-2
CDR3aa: CASQGANYGYTF
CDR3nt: TGTGCCAGCCAGGGGGCTAACTATGGCTACACCTTC

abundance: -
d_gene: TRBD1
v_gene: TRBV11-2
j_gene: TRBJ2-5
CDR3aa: CASSVGTGYQETQYF
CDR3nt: TGTGCCAGCAGCGTCGGGACAGGGTACCAAGAGACCCAGTACTTC

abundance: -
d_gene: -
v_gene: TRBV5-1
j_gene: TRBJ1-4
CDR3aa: CASSLSLEGEKLFF
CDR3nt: TGCGCCAGCAGCTTATCCCTGGAGGGTGAAAAACTGTTTTTT

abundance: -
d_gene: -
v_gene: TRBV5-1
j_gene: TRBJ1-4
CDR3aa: CASSPDWSNEKLFF
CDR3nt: TGCGCCAGCAGCCCCGACTGGAGCAATGAAAAACTGTTTTTT

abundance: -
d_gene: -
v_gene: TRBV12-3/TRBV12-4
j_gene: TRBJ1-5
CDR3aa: CASSPSGQPQHF
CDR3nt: TGTGCCAGCAGTCCCTCAGGTCAGCCCCAGCATTTT

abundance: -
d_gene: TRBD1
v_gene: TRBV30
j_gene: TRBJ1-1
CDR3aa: CAWNGKTGGQPNTEAFF
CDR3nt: TGTGCCTGGAATGGGAAAACAGGGGGCCAGCCGAACACTGAAGCTTTCTTT

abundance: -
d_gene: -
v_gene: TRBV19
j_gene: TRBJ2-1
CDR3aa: CASSIGSAPYNEQFF
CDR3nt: TGTGCCAGTAGTATCGGGAGTGCTCCTTACAATGAGCAGTTCTTC

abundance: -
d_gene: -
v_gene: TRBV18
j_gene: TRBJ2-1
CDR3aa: CASSPPSRYNEQFF
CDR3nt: TGTGCCAGCTCACCACCTAGCCGCTACAATGAGCAGTTCTTC

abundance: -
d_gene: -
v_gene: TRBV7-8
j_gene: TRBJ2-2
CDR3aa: CASSLGAGVNTGELFF
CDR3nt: TGTGCCAGCAGCTTAGGAGCCGGGGTTAACACCGGGGAGCTGTTTTTT

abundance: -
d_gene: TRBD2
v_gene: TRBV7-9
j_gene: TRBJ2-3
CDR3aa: CASSPRLAVSTDTQYF
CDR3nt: TGTGCCAGCAGCCCAAGACTAGCGGTGAGCACAGATACGCAGTATTTT

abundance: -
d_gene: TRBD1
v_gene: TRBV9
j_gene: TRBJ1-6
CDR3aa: CASSPFRGDRGVWALHF
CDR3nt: TGTGCCAGCAGCCCATTCAGGGGAGACAGGGGAGTATGGGCCCTCCACTTT

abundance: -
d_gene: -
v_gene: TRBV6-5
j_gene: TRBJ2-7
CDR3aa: CASSYYGHDPYEQYF
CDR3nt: TGTGCCAGCAGTTACTACGGACATGACCCCTACGAGCAGTACTTC

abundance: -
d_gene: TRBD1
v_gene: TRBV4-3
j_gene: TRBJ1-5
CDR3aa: CASSQAGTGYQPQHF
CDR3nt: TGCGCCAGCAGCCAAGCCGGGACAGGCTATCAGCCCCAGCATTTT

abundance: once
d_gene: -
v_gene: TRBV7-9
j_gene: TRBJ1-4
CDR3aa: CASSRGRGREEKLFF
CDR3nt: TGTGCCAGCAGCAGGGGACGGGGGAGAGAGGAAAAACTGTTTTTT

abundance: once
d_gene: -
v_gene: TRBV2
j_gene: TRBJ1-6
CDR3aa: CASRAGDSSYNSPLHF
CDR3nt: TGTGCCAGCAGAGCAGGCGATAGCTCCTATAATTCACCCCTCCACTTT

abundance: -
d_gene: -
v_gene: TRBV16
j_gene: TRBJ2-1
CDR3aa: CASSLPLSLAVHEQFF
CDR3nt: TGTGCCAGCAGCCTCCCCCTGTCGCTAGCAGTTCATGAGCAGTTCTTC

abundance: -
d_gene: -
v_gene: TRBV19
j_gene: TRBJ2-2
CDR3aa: CASNPSPGELFF
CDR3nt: TGTGCCAGTAATCCGAGCCCCGGGGAGCTGTTTTTT

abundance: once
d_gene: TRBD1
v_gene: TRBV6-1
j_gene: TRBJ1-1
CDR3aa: CASSEETFGTGKDTEAFF
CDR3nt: TGTGCCAGCAGTGAAGAGACCTTCGGGACAGGGAAGGACACTGAAGCTTTCTTT

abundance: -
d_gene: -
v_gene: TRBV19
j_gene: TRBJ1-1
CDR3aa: CASSIRDKLTEAFF
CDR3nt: TGTGCCAGTAGTATCCGGGACAAACTCACTGAAGCTTTCTTT

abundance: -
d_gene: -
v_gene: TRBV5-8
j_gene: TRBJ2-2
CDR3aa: CASSLRGAGYTGELFF
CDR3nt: TGTGCCAGCAGCTTGCGGGGGGCAGGATACACCGGGGAGCTGTTTTTT

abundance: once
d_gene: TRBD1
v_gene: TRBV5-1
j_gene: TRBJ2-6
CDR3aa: CASSLVTGAGANVLTF
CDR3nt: TGCGCCAGCAGCTTGGTGACAGGGGCTGGGGCCAACGTCCTGACTTTC

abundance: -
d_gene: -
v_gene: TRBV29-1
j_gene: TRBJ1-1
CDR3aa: CSVVAAGGAFF
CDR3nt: TGCAGCGTTGTGGCGGCCGGAGGAGCTTTCTTT

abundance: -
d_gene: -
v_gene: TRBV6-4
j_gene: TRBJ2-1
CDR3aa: CASSVGDSLNEQFF
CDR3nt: TGTGCCAGCAGTGTCGGGGACTCCCTTAATGAGCAGTTCTTC

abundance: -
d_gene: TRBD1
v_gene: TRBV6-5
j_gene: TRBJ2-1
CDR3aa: CASSRGQNNEQFF
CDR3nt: TGTGCCAGCAGTAGGGGGCAGAACAATGAGCAGTTCTTC

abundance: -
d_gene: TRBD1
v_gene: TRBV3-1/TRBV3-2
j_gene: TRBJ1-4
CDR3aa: CASSQQGAGEKLFF
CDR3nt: TGTGCCAGCAGTCAACAGGGGGCGGGTGAAAAACTGTTTTTT

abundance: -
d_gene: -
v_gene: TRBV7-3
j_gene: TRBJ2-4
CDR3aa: CASSPGVIQYF
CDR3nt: TGTGCCAGCAGCCCGGGGGTCATTCAGTACTTC

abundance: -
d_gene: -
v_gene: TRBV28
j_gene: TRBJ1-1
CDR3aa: CASSLARTGSTEAFF
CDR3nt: TGTGCCAGCAGTTTGGCCAGAACAGGGTCCACTGAAGCTTTCTTT

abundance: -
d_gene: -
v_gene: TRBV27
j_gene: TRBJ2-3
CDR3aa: CASSLSAGTDTQYF
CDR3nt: TGTGCCAGCAGTTTAAGCGCTGGGACAGATACGCAGTATTTT

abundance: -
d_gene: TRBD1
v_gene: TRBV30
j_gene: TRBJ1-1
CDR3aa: CAWSSSSGTGAFF
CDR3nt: TGTGCCTGGAGTTCATCCTCCGGGACAGGAGCTTTCTTT

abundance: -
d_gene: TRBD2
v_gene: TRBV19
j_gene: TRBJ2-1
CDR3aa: CASSPVGGSNEQFF
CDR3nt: TGTGCCAGTAGTCCCGTGGGGGGGAGCAATGAGCAGTTCTTC

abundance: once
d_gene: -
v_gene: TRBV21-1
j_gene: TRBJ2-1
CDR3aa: CASCTFWTSPVNEQFF
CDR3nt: TGTGCCAGCTGCACCTTTTGGACTAGCCCCGTCAATGAGCAGTTCTTC

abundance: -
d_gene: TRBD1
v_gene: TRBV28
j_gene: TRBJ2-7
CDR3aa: CASSQVQGQGFLYEQYF
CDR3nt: TGTGCCAGCAGCCAAGTCCAGGGACAGGGGTTCCTCTACGAGCAGTACTTC

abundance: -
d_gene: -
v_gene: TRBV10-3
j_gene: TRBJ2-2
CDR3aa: CAISDATRNTGELFF
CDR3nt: TGTGCCATCAGTGATGCGACAAGGAACACCGGGGAGCTGTTTTTT

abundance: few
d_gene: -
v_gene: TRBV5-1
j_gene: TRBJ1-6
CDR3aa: CASSLAGEGQSPLHF
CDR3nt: TGCGCCAGCAGCTTGGCCGGGGAGGGTCAGTCACCCCTCCACTTT